These T cell receptor beta chains were read from a single sample in a study of long-term antiretroviral therapy in people with HIV. TCRdb's table, derived via immunoSEQ multiplex PCR, lists solely in-frame clones and lacks some. The table records just over 20,000 clones, around three quarters of them present only once. The sample was unsorted PBMCs, taken 4.1 years after starting antiretroviral therapy. Receptors originate from a woman aged 40-49 years with HIV. Both conserved end residues are part of each CDR3. The order of the fields is J gene, clone size, D gene, V gene, CDR3 protein, CDR3 DNA. D genes are given only for firm matches. Only some rows state a clone size, as once, few, many or a class for expanded clones.

>TRBJ1-3|-|-|TRBV6-5
CASSYAPSGNTIYF
TGTGCCAGCAGTTACGCGCCCTCTGGAAACACCATATATTTT
>TRBJ2-7|-|-|TRBV13
CASSIRERHEQYF
TGTGCCAGCAGCATCCGGGAGAGACACGAGCAGTACTTC
>TRBJ2-3|-|-|TRBV11-2
CASSLGPGTDTQYF
TGTGCCAGCAGCTTGGGGCCAGGCACAGATACGCAGTATTTT
>TRBJ2-7|-|TRBD1|TRBV14
CASSQDTPGQGIHYEQYF
TGTGCCAGCAGCCAAGATACCCCGGGACAGGGTATTCACTACGAGCAGTACTTC
>TRBJ2-2|-|-|TRBV30
CAWNGRGNTGELFF
TGTGCCTGGAATGGGCGGGGTAACACCGGGGAGCTGTTTTTT
>TRBJ2-7|-|TRBD1|TRBV6-5
CATGTKNRGSYEQYF
TGTGCCACCGGCACGAAAAACAGGGGCTCCTACGAGCAGTACTTC
>TRBJ1-1|-|-|TRBV5-8
CASSLTLTRRAEAFF
TGTGCCAGCAGCTTGACCCTGACCCGAAGGGCTGAAGCTTTCTTT
>TRBJ1-2|-|-|TRBV6-5
CASSYGGSGYGYTF
TGTGCCAGCAGTTACGGCGGCAGTGGCTATGGCTACACCTTC
>TRBJ2-7|-|-|TRBV7-2
CASSPSTAVGEQYF
TGTGCCAGCAGCCCATCGACGGCGGTAGGCGAGCAGTACTTC
>TRBJ2-7|-|TRBD1|TRBV5-4
CASSFQGEYYEQYF
TGTGCCAGCAGCTTTCAGGGGGAATACTACGAGCAGTACTTC
>TRBJ2-3|few|-|TRBV11-2
CASSFGGERGTDTQYF
TGTGCCAGCAGCTTTGGGGGCGAAAGGGGCACAGATACGCAGTATTTT
>TRBJ2-3|-|-|TRBV29-1
CSVGQSTDTQYF
TGCAGCGTTGGGCAGAGCACAGATACGCAGTATTTT
>TRBJ1-2|-|-|TRBV5-4
CASSLLQGGRGYTF
TGTGCCAGCAGCTTGCTCCAGGGAGGGCGGGGCTACACCTTC
>TRBJ2-5|-|-|TRBV11-2
CASSLVVGSGETQYF
TGTGCCAGCAGCTTAGTAGTAGGGAGTGGGGAGACCCAGTACTTC
>TRBJ2-2|-|-|TRBV15
CATSRARENTGELFF
TGTGCCACCAGCAGAGCCAGGGAGAACACCGGGGAGCTGTTTTTT
>TRBJ2-3|-|-|TRBV6-5
CATKQGGSTDTQYF
TGTGCCACTAAGCAGGGGGGAAGCACAGATACGCAGTATTTT
>TRBJ1-5|few|-|TRBV27
CASSLSSNQPQHF
TGTGCCAGCAGTTTAAGCAGCAATCAGCCCCAGCATTTT
>TRBJ1-1|-|TRBD1|TRBV10-2
CASSSDRGRNTEAFF
TGCGCCAGCAGTTCAGACAGGGGGAGGAACACTGAAGCTTTCTTT
>TRBJ2-7|-|-|TRBV25-1
CASSDPRTAFEQYF
TGTGCCAGCAGTGACCCTCGGACAGCCTTCGAGCAGTACTTC
>TRBJ1-2|-|-|TRBV18
CASSPDDIGYTF
TGTGCCAGCTCACCAGATGACATTGGCTACACCTTC
>TRBJ2-3|-|-|TRBV7-8
CASSLAGSADTQYF
TGTGCCAGCAGCTTAGCGGGATCCGCAGATACGCAGTATTTT
>TRBJ2-7|once|-|TRBV19
CASSMLTGFEQYF
TGTGCCAGTAGTATGCTAACGGGGTTCGAGCAGTACTTC
>TRBJ1-2|-|TRBD1|TRBV2
CASRGTGEWYGYTF
TGTGCCAGCAGGGGGACAGGGGAGTGGTATGGCTACACCTTC
>TRBJ1-2|-|-|TRBV6-6
CASRPGGAEGYTF
TGTGCCAGCAGGCCTGGGGGGGCGGAGGGCTACACCTTC
>TRBJ2-1|-|TRBD2|TRBV28
CASSLLAGSYNEQFF
TGTGCCAGCAGTTTGCTAGCGGGTTCCTACAATGAGCAGTTCTTC
>TRBJ1-2|-|-|TRBV7-9
CASSLAQGTAGYTF
TGTGCCAGCAGCTTAGCGCAGGGGACGGCTGGCTACACCTTC
>TRBJ1-1|few|TRBD1|TRBV19
CASSWGQSRTEAFF
TGTGCCAGTAGTTGGGGACAGTCGAGGACTGAAGCTTTCTTT
>TRBJ2-7|few|-|TRBV5-1
CASSARDGYEQYF
TGCGCCAGCAGCGCCCGGGACGGCTACGAGCAGTACTTC
>TRBJ1-5|-|-|TRBV14
CASSQDTSQGDNQPQHF
TGTGCCAGCAGCCAAGATACCTCCCAAGGGGACAATCAGCCCCAGCATTTT
>TRBJ2-2|-|-|TRBV14
CASSHFSSNTGELFF
TGTGCCAGCAGCCATTTTTCGTCGAACACCGGGGAGCTGTTTTTT
>TRBJ2-5|-|-|TRBV7-9
CASSFQETQYF
TGTGCCAGCAGCTTCCAAGAGACCCAGTACTTC
>TRBJ2-2|once|-|TRBV30
CAWSRRGVTLNTGELFF
TGTGCCTGGAGCCGACGCGGCGTTACCCTTAACACCGGGGAGCTGTTTTTT
>TRBJ1-6|few|-|TRBV6-1
CAGKVEQNSPLHF
TGTGCCGGCAAGGTGGAGCAGAATTCACCCCTCCACTTT
>TRBJ1-1|-|-|TRBV9
CASSVLSKADTEAFF
TGTGCCAGCAGCGTATTGAGCAAAGCGGACACTGAAGCTTTCTTT
>TRBJ2-1|-|-|TRBV6-5
CASSPFATSYNEQFF
TGTGCCAGCAGTCCCTTCGCCACATCCTACAATGAGCAGTTCTTC
>TRBJ2-3|once|-|TRBV19
CASRLLESRTDTQYF
TGTGCCAGTAGACTCCTGGAGAGTCGCACAGATACGCAGTATTTT
>TRBJ1-1|-|-|TRBV19
CASRPRERNTEAFF
TGTGCCAGTAGACCCAGGGAGAGAAACACTGAAGCTTTCTTT
>TRBJ2-1|-|-|TRBV19
CASNSFPANEQFF
TGTGCCAGTAACAGCTTTCCCGCTAATGAGCAGTTCTTC
>TRBJ1-2|few|TRBD1|TRBV9
CASSVGDSPNYGYTF
TGTGCCAGCAGCGTAGGGGACAGTCCTAACTATGGCTACACCTTC
>TRBJ2-3|-|TRBD2|TRBV18
CASSPRLAGESTDTQYF
TGTGCCAGCTCACCTAGACTAGCGGGGGAGAGCACAGATACGCAGTATTTT